These 26 T cell receptor beta chains share one sample of origin, sequenced in a study of STAT5B mutations in CD4+ large granular lymphocyte leukemia. Here immunoSEQ multiplex PCR was the method, and the copy in TCRdb shows in-frame clones only, minus some. Altogether about 34,000 clones are present, approximately 74% being singletons, with the ten largest covering roughly 1%. Material for sequencing was CD4+ T cells from blood buffy coats. These receptors came from a human donor in good health.

The chain links TRBV2 to TRBJ1-2; the match to TRBD1 covers 8 bases. Germline V gives CDR1 SNHLY, CDR2 FYNNEI. This CDR3 contains 12 residues. The J segment lost 8 bases and the V segment lost 9 bases, leaving 8 bases of the junction unmatched. This CDR3 is CASWQGAHGYTF. CDR3 coding DNA: TGTGCCAGTTGGCAGGGGGCTCACGGCTACACCTTC.

The chain links TRBV7-2 to TRBJ2-1, with D maybe TRBD2 (6 bases). Germline CDR1 is SGHTA and CDR2 is FQGNSA. V gave up 1 base and J gave up 10 bases, with 11 bases separating them. The CDR3 totals 13 residues. As DNA, the CDR3 is TGTGCCAGCAGCTTAGTCCGGGAGTACGAGCAGTTCTTC. Translated: CASSLVREYEQFF.

J is TRBJ1-2 and V is TRBV19; possibly TRBD1 for D (6 bases). V was clipped by 3 bases and J by 7 bases, with 18 bases between them. CDR3 length: 15 amino acids. CDR1 LNHDA and CDR2 SQIVND come from the germline V gene (reference sequence). CDR3 DNA sequence: TGTGCCAGTAGTATGCCGGGACACTTCTCTGCTGGCTACACCTTC. As protein: CASSMPGHFSAGYTF.

V gene TRBV5-1 combines with J gene TRBJ1-5; no clear D. The CDR3 covers 13 residues. Germline CDR1 and CDR2: SGHRS and YFSETQ. V lost 3 bases, J lost 9 bases, and 13 bases lay in between. The CDR3 spells CASSSDGVRPQHF. The CDR3 DNA reads as TGCGCCAGCAGCTCGGACGGAGTAAGGCCCCAGCATTTT.

The chain joins TRBV25-1 to TRBJ1-4; D ambiguous. Trimming pared 7 bases from V and 5 bases from J, leaving 11 bases between. From germline, CDR1 is MGHDK and CDR2 SYGVNS. The CDR3 extends over 13 amino acids. CDR3 in DNA: TGTGCCAGCACGGGGTTATACAATGAAAAACTGTTTTTT. Translated, it gives CASTGLYNEKLFF.

This chain connects TRBV29-1 to TRBJ1-4; 8 bases map to TRBD1. V shed 4 bases and J 9 bases; nucleotides not matched to a gene: 7. This CDR3 comprises 13 residues. Germline V lookup: CDR1 SQVTM, CDR2 ANQGSEA. CDR3 DNA sequence: TGCAGCGTTGCGGGGACAGGAGGCCAAAAACTGTTTTTT. Translation: CSVAGTGGQKLFF.

The chain joins TRBV7-9 to TRBJ1-6; D gene ambiguous. Germline CDR1 SEHNR, CDR2 FQNEAQ (reference sequence). Trimming removed 5 bases at V and 11 bases at J, with 10 bases between. This CDR3 has 12 amino acids. CDR3 amino acids: CASSLPPAPLHF. Here the CDR3 DNA reads TGTGCCAGCAGCCTCCCCCCGGCACCCCTCCACTTT.

This chain joins TRBV4-1 and TRBJ2-1; 9 bases fit TRBD2. This CDR3 is built from 16 residues. Trimming at V came to 4 bases and at J to 4 bases, leaving 8 bases not matched to a gene. Germline lookup yields CDR1 MGHRA and CDR2 YSYEKL. The CDR3 is CASSPSSGETYNEQFF. For the CDR3, the DNA is TGCGCCAGCAGCCCATCTAGCGGGGAGACATACAATGAGCAGTTCTTC.

The chain uses TRBV29-1 and TRBJ2-1; D is undetermined. Germline V gene data show CDR1 as SQVTM and CDR2 as ANQGSEA. The V end lost 3 bases, the J end lost 7 bases, and 7 bases lay between the germline ends. The CDR3 is 11 residues long. The CDR3 here is CSVDGWNEQFF. The CDR3 bases are TGCAGCGTTGATGGGTGGAATGAGCAGTTCTTC.

V usage is TRBV7-2 and J usage is TRBJ2-1; 12 bases match TRBD2. Germline CDR1 SGHTA, CDR2 FQGNSA. V lost 5 bases, J lost 8 bases, and 7 bases stayed unmatched. The length of the CDR3 is 15 residues. The CDR3 DNA follows: TGTGCCAGCAGCCCTCGGACTAGCGGGAACCATGAGCAGTTCTTC. It yields the protein CASSPRTSGNHEQFF.

The CDR3 loop reads CASSLGREEGQPQHF. DNA for the CDR3: TGTGCCAGCAGCTTAGGCCGGGAGGAAGGTCAGCCCCAGCATTTT. This chain uses TRBV13 with TRBJ1-5, with no clear D. The CDR3 has 15 amino acids. The V and J ends lost 0 bases and 6 bases respectively, with 12 bases between them. The germline V gene encodes CDR1 PRHDT and CDR2 FYEKMQ (reference sequence).

The gene calls are TRBV14 and TRBJ2-1; maybe TRBD2 (5 bases). The CDR3 contains 12 residues. CDR1 SGHDN and CDR2 FVKESK come from the germline V gene. Trimming removed 1 base from V and 14 bases from J, with 12 bases in between. The DNA of the CDR3 is TGTGCCAGCAGCCAAGTACCGGGGTTCAAGTTCTTC. Residues: CASSQVPGFKFF.

The chain is built from TRBV19 and TRBJ2-1; TRBD2 aligns across 7 bases. The germline V gene encodes CDR1 LNHDA and CDR2 SQIVND (reference sequence). V lost 5 bases to trimming and J lost 7 bases; unmatched junction nucleotides: 11. The CDR3 loop spans 15 amino acids. Here the CDR3 reads CASSEQAGVGNEQFF. The CDR3 DNA reads as TGTGCCAGTAGTGAGCAGGCGGGAGTTGGAAATGAGCAGTTCTTC.

The V and J genes are TRBV5-1 and TRBJ2-1; possible D gene TRBD2, 5 bases. Germline CDR1 and CDR2: SGHRS and YFSETQ. V lost 4 bases to trimming and J lost 1 base, with 12 bases between them. The CDR3 sequence is 15 residues long. The CDR3 here is CASSPTGESYNEQFF. CDR3 nucleotides: TGCGCCAGCAGCCCGACCGGGGAATCCTACAATGAGCAGTTCTTC.

The J gene is TRBJ2-7, the V gene TRBV10-2, with D possibly being TRBD1 (6 bases). Trimming removed 10 bases at V and 1 base at J, with 8 bases between. CDR1 is WSHSY, CDR2 SAAADI, per germline. The CDR3 sequence is 11 residues long. The CDR3 region is CATQGSYEQYV. CDR3 sequence (DNA): TGCGCCACCCAGGGGTCCTACGAGCAGTACGTC.

V gene TRBV5-1 combines with J gene TRBJ2-3; no clear D gene. Trimming took 2 bases from V and 6 from J, leaving 13 bases between them. CDR3 length equals 14 residues. Germline CDR1 SGHRS, CDR2 YFSETQ. This CDR3 reads CASSFNGRSDTQYF. DNA of the CDR3: TGCGCCAGCAGCTTTAACGGCCGGTCGGATACGCAGTATTTT.

The V gene is TRBV5-6, the J gene TRBJ2-3, with D possibly being TRBD2 (5 bases). The CDR3 has 15 residues. Germline loops: CDR1 SGHDT, CDR2 YYEEEE. Trimming pared 3 bases from V and 3 bases from J, leaving 14 bases between. The CDR3 reads CASSSRRKTTDTQYF. In DNA, the CDR3 is TGTGCCAGCAGCTCGCGGAGGAAAACGACAGATACGCAGTATTTT.

V gene TRBV2 combines with J gene TRBJ2-5; no clear D. Germline V CDR1 and CDR2: SNHLY, FYNNEI. V shed 5 bases and J shed 0 bases, with 7 bases lying between them. The CDR3 has 13 residues. CDR3 protein: CASSTQNQETQYF. In DNA form, the CDR3 reads TGTGCCAGCAGTACCCAGAACCAAGAGACCCAGTACTTC.

Only a few counts were recorded for this clone. The chain has TRBV7-9 and TRBJ2-7; D may be TRBD1 (6 bases). Germline values: CDR1 SEHNR, CDR2 FQNEAQ (reference sequence). V was clipped by 5 bases and J by 3 bases, with 17 bases between them. This CDR3 has 15 residues. The CDR3 DNA sequence: TGTGCCAGCAGCCCCCCTCGGACAGCGAACTACGAGCAGTACTTC. It is translated as CASSPPRTANYEQYF.

The rearrangement links TRBV6-6 to TRBJ1-6; no reliable D call. This CDR3 has 15 residues. Trimming shortened V by 0 bases and J by 10 bases, and 13 bases separated the two germline ends. CDR1 and CDR2 from the germline V gene are MNHNY and SVGAGI (reference sequence). Written as DNA, the CDR3 is TGTGCCAGCAGTTACTCGTCCGAGGGCGCCTCACCCCTCCACTTT. Protein product: CASSYSSEGASPLHF.

The gene calls are TRBV4-1 and TRBJ1-4, with D perhaps TRBD1 (6 bases). The V gene's germline CDR1 is MGHRA and CDR2 YSYEKL. The CDR3 sequence is 18 residues long. V was pared by 1 base and J by 4 bases, with 19 bases between. This chain's CDR3 is CASSQGATGRALNEKLFF. The DNA for the CDR3 is TGCGCCAGCAGCCAAGGTGCAACAGGGAGGGCCCTTAATGAAAAACTGTTTTTT.

This clone was seen a few times. The rearrangement joins TRBV29-1 to TRBJ1-1; D is undetermined. The CDR3 is 11 residues long. Trimming removed 4 bases from V and 3 bases from J, with 6 bases in between. CDR1 is SQVTM and CDR2 is ANQGSEA in the germline V gene. CDR3 residues: CSVGRDTEAFF. In nucleotides, the CDR3 is TGCAGCGTTGGACGGGACACTGAAGCTTTCTTT.

V is TRBV12-5 and J is TRBJ2-1; D unclear. Trimming took off 1 base at V and 7 bases at J, with 5 bases between the two ends. Germline V gives CDR1 LGHNT, CDR2 FRNRAP. This CDR3 is 12 amino acids long. The CDR3 nucleotides read TGTGCTAGTGGTTTGGGATTAAATGAGCAGTTCTTC. Amino acids: CASGLGLNEQFF.

CDR3 DNA sequence: TGTGCCAGCAGCTTAGAGGGACCTAACACTGAAGCTTTCTTT. This translates into CASSLEGPNTEAFF. This sequence joins TRBV11-1 and TRBJ1-1, with a tentative D call TRBD1 (5 bases). Germline lookup yields CDR1 SGHAT and CDR2 FQDESV (reference sequence). The CDR3 covers 14 residues. The V and J ends lost 1 base and 2 bases respectively, with 8 bases between them.

This chain uses TRBV28 with TRBJ1-2, with D perhaps matching TRBD1 (6 bases). Germline V gene data show CDR1 as MDHEN and CDR2 as SYDVKM. The CDR3 is 18 residues long. The ends were cut back, 6 bases at V and 3 bases at J, with 26 bases in the middle. As DNA, the CDR3 is TGTGCCAGCAGCTTTCCCGGTGGTTATCAGGGGCGAGACTATGGCTACACCTTC. Its protein is CASSFPGGYQGRDYGYTF.

This clone was seen only a few times. The chain links TRBV27 to TRBJ1-6; 7 bases line up with TRBD1. V gave up 7 bases and J gave up 7 bases; unmatched junction bases: 16. CDR1 MNHEY and CDR2 SMNVEV come from the germline V gene (reference sequence). This CDR3 is built from 17 residues. Here the CDR3 reads CASNLRGTDILNSPLHF. The CDR3 region has the DNA TGTGCCAGCAACCTAAGGGGGACAGACATCCTAAATTCACCCCTCCACTTT.